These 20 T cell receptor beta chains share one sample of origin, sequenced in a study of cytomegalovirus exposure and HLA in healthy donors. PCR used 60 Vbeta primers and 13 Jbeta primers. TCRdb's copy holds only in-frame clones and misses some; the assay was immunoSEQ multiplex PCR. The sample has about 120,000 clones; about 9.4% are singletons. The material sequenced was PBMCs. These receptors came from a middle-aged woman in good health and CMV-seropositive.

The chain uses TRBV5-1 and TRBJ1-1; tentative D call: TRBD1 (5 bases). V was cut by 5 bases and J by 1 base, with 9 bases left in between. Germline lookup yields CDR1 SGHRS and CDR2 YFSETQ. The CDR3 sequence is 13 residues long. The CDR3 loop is CASRTAGNTEAFF. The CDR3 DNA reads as TGCGCCAGCAGGACAGCCGGGAACACTGAAGCTTTCTTT.

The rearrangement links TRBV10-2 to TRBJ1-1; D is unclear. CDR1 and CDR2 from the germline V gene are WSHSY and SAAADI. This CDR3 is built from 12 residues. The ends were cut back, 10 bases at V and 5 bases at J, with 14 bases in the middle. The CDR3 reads CATMGGGTEAFF. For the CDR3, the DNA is TGCGCCACCATGGGCGGAGGGACTGAAGCTTTCTTT.

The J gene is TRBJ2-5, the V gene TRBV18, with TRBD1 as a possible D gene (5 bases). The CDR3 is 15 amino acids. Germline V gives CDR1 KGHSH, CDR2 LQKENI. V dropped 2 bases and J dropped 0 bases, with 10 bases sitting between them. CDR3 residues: CASSPRTGDQETQYF. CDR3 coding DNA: TGTGCCAGCTCACCAAGAACAGGTGACCAAGAGACCCAGTACTTC.

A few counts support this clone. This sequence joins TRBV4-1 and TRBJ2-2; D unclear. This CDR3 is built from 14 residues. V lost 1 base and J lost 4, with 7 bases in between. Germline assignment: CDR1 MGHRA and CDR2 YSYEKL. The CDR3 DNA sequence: TGCGCCAGCAGCCAAGTTCGGAGCACCGGGGAGCTGTTTTTT. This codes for CASSQVRSTGELFF.

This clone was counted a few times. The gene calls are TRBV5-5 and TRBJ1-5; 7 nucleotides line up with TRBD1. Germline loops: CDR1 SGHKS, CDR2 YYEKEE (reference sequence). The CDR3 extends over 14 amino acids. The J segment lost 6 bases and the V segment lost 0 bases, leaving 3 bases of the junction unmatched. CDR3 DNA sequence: TGTGCCAGCAGCTTGGGGGCAGGGGGTCAGCCCCAGCATTTT. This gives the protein CASSLGAGGQPQHF.

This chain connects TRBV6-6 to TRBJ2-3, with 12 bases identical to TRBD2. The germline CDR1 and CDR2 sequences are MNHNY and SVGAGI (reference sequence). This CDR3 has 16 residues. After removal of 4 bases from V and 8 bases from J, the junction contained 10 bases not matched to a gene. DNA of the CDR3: TGTGCCAGCAGTTCCGAACTAGCGGGAGGTGGTAGTACGCAGTATTTT. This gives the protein CASSSELAGGGSTQYF.

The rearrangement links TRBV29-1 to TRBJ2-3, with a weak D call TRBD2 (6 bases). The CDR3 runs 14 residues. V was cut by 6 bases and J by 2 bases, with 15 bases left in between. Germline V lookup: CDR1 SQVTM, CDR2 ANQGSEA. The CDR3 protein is CSVFPGTLTDTQYF. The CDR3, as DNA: TGCAGCGTGTTCCCCGGGACTCTCACAGATACGCAGTATTTT.

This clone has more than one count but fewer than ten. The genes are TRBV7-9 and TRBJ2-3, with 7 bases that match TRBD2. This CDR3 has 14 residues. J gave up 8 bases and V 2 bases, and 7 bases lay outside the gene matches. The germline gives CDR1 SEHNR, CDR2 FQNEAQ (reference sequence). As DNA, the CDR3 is TGTGCCAGCAGCTTACGGCTAGCGGAGTGTACGCAGTATTTT. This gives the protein CASSLRLAECTQYF.

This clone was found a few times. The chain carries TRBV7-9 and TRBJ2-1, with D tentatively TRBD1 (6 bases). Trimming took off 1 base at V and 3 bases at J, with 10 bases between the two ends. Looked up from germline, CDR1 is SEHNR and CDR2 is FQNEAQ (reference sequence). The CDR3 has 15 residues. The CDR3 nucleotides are TGTGCCAGCAGCTTAGGGACAGAGGTCTACAATGAGCAGTTCTTC. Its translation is CASSLGTEVYNEQFF.

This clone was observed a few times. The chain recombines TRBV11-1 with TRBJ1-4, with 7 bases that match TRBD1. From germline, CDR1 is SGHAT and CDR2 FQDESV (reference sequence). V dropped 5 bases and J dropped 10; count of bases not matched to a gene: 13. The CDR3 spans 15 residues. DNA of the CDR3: TGTGCCAGCAGCCCACCAGCAGGGGGTTACGGAAAACTGTTTTTT. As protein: CASSPPAGGYGKLFF. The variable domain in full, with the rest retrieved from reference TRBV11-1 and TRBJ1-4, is EAEVAQSPRYKITEKSQAVAFWCDPISGHATLYWYRQILGQGPELLVQFQDESVVDDSQLPKDRFSAERLKGVDSTLKIQPAELGDSAMYLCASSPPAGGYGKLFFGSGTQLSVL.

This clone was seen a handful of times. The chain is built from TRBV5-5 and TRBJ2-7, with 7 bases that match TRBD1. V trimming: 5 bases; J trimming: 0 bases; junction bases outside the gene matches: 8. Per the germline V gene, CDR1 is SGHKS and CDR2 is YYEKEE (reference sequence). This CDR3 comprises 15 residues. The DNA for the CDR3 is TGTGCCAGCAGTTCCCAGGGGGTCAGCTCCTACGAGCAGTACTTC. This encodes CASSSQGVSSYEQYF.

CDR3: CASSPGQGDTGELFF. The CDR3 DNA reads TGTGCCAGCAGCCCTGGACAGGGTGACACCGGGGAGCTGTTTTTT. The chain couples TRBV5-4 to TRBJ2-2; 8 nucleotides line up with TRBD1. The CDR3 is 15 residues long. The germline CDR1 and CDR2 sequences are SGHNT and YYREEE (reference sequence). The V segment lost 4 bases and the J segment 3 bases; nucleotides outside the gene matches: 5.

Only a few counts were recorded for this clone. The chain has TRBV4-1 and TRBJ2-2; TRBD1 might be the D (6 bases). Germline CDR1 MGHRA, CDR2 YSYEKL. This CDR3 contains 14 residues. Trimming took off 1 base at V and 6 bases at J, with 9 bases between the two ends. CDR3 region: CASSQGQASGELFF. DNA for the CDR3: TGCGCCAGCAGCCAAGGACAGGCCTCCGGGGAGCTGTTTTTT.

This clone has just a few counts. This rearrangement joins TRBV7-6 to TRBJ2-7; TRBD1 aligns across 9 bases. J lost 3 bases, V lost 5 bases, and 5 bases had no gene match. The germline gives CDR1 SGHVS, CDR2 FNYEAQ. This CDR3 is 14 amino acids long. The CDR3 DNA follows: TGTGCCAGCAGCCTTCAGGGACAGGGCTACGAGCAGTACTTC. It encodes CASSLQGQGYEQYF.

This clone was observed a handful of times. Written as DNA, the CDR3 is TGTGCCAGCTCACCGACACAGGGGACTGAAGCTTTCTTT. Translating gives CASSPTQGTEAFF. This chain links TRBV18 with TRBJ1-1, with 7 bases identical to TRBD1. The CDR3 extends over 13 amino acids. V trimming: 3 bases; J trimming: 5 bases; junction bases outside the gene matches: 3. Per germline, CDR1 KGHSH and CDR2 LQKENI.

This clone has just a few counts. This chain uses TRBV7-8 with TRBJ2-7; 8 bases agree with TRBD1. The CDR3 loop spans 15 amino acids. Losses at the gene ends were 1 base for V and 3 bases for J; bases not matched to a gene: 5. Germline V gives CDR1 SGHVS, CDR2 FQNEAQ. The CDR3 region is CASSLVGQAYYEQYF. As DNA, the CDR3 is TGTGCCAGCAGCTTAGTGGGACAGGCCTACTACGAGCAGTACTTC. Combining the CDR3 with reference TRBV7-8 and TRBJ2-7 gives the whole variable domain GAGVSQSPRYKVAKRGQDVALRCDPISGHVSLFWYQQALGQGPEFLTYFQNEAQLDKSGLPSDRFFAERPEGSVSTLKIQRTQQEDSAVYLCASSLVGQAYYEQYFGPGTRLTVT.

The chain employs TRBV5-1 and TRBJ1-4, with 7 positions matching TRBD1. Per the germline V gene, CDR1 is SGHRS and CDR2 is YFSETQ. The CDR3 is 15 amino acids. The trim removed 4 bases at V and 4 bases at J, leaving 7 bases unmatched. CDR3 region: CASSASGTVNEKLFF. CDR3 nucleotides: TGCGCCAGCAGCGCCTCCGGGACAGTTAATGAAAAACTGTTTTTT.

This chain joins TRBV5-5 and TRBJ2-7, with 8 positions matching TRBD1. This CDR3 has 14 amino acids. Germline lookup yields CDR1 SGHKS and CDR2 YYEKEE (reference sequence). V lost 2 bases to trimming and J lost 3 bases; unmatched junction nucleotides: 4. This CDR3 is CASSLSGTGYEQYF. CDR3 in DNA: TGTGCCAGCAGCTTATCCGGGACAGGCTACGAGCAGTACTTC.

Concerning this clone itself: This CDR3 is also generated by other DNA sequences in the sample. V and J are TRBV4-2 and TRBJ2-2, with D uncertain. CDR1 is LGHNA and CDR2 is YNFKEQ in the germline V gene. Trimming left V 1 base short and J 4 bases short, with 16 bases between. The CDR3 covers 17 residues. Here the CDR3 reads CASSQGDSLGGTGELFF. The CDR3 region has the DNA TGTGCCAGCAGCCAAGGAGATTCCCTAGGCGGCACCGGGGAGCTGTTTTTT.

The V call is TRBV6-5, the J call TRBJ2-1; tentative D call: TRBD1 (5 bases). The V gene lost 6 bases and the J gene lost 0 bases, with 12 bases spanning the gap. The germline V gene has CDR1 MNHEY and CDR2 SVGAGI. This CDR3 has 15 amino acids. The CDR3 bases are TGTGCCAGCAGCCCGACAGAGAACTCCTACAATGAGCAGTTCTTC. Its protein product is CASSPTENSYNEQFF.